The rows below give T cell receptor beta chains drawn from one sample of a study of blood T cell repertoires in COVID-19. Method: immunoSEQ multiplex PCR; TCRdb's copy keeps in-frame clones and lacks some. This table has some 270,000 clones, approximately 81% appearing once. Sample: PBMCs or T cells enriched from blood (not recorded which). These receptor sequences come from a woman in her 50s who had been exposed to COVID-19. Both conserved end residues are part of each CDR3. A D gene is named only where the DNA matches it firmly. For some rows the clone size is stated as once, few or many, or as a class when expanded; others skip it.

j_gene: TRBJ2-1
d_gene: NA
abundance: NA
v_gene: TRBV28
CDR3nt: TGTGCCAGCGGCCAACTCGGCGGGCAGGGGACCTACAATGAGCAGTTCTTC
CDR3aa: CASGQLGGQGTYNEQFF

j_gene: TRBJ1-3
d_gene: NA
abundance: few
v_gene: TRBV3-1/TRBV3-2
CDR3nt: TGTGCCAGCAGTTTTATTGGAAACACCATATATTTT
CDR3aa: CASSFIGNTIYF

j_gene: TRBJ2-4
d_gene: NA
abundance: NA
v_gene: TRBV4-3
CDR3nt: TGCGCCAGCAGCCATAGTTGGGGGCCTGCCAAAAACATTCAGTACTTC
CDR3aa: CASSHSWGPAKNIQYF

j_gene: TRBJ2-5
d_gene: TRBD2
abundance: NA
v_gene: TRBV29-1
CDR3nt: TGCAGCGTTCGGACTAGCGGCCAAGAGACCCAGTACTTC
CDR3aa: CSVRTSGQETQYF

j_gene: TRBJ1-2
d_gene: NA
abundance: few
v_gene: TRBV24-1
CDR3nt: TGTGCCACCAGTGATTTGCTTCATGGCTACACCTTC
CDR3aa: CATSDLLHGYTF

j_gene: TRBJ2-1
d_gene: TRBD2
abundance: NA
v_gene: TRBV5-1
CDR3nt: TGCGCCAGCAGCGGACTAGCGGGGAGCAATGAGCAGTTCTTC
CDR3aa: CASSGLAGSNEQFF

j_gene: TRBJ2-3
d_gene: NA
abundance: NA
v_gene: TRBV29-1
CDR3nt: TGCAGCGTTGGGGACACTACTAGCACAGATACGCAGTATTTT
CDR3aa: CSVGDTTSTDTQYF

j_gene: TRBJ1-1
d_gene: NA
abundance: NA
v_gene: TRBV28
CDR3nt: TGTGCCAGCAATGACCCTGGGCCTGCAGGGAACACTGAAGCTTTCTTT
CDR3aa: CASNDPGPAGNTEAFF

j_gene: TRBJ1-2
d_gene: NA
abundance: NA
v_gene: TRBV9
CDR3nt: TGTGCCAGCAGCGTAGGCCAGAACTATGGCTACACCTTC
CDR3aa: CASSVGQNYGYTF

j_gene: TRBJ2-7
d_gene: TRBD2
abundance: NA
v_gene: TRBV7-9
CDR3nt: TGTGCCAGCAGCCCACGGAGCGGGGGGCCCTATTACGAGCAGTACTTC
CDR3aa: CASSPRSGGPYYEQYF

j_gene: TRBJ1-6
d_gene: NA
abundance: NA
v_gene: TRBV6-4
CDR3nt: TGTGCCAGCAGCCGCACAGGAACCTATAATTCACCCCTCCACTTT
CDR3aa: CASSRTGTYNSPLHF

j_gene: TRBJ1-4
d_gene: TRBD1
abundance: NA
v_gene: TRBV6-5
CDR3nt: TGTGCCAGCAGTTACTCGGGACAGATTAATGAAAAACTGTTTTTT
CDR3aa: CASSYSGQINEKLFF

j_gene: TRBJ1-6
d_gene: NA
abundance: NA
v_gene: TRBV19
CDR3nt: TGTGCCAGTAGTCCGGGGGGCAGGGGTAATTCACCCCTCCACTTT
CDR3aa: CASSPGGRGNSPLHF

j_gene: TRBJ1-2
d_gene: NA
abundance: NA
v_gene: TRBV5-4
CDR3nt: TGTGCCAGCAGCTTTGAAGTCAGGGGAAGGGGAGACGGCTACACCTTC
CDR3aa: CASSFEVRGRGDGYTF

j_gene: TRBJ2-2
d_gene: TRBD1
abundance: NA
v_gene: TRBV2
CDR3nt: TGTGCCAGCAGCGGGACAGGGATTTCCGGGGAGCTGTTTTTT
CDR3aa: CASSGTGISGELFF

j_gene: TRBJ2-5
d_gene: NA
abundance: NA
v_gene: TRBV28
CDR3nt: TGTGCCAGCAGTCGCGGCCTACAAGAGACCCAGTACTTC
CDR3aa: CASSRGLQETQYF

j_gene: TRBJ1-2
d_gene: NA
abundance: NA
v_gene: TRBV4-3
CDR3nt: TGCGCCAGCAGCCAAACGGGACTCCCGGGATATGGCTACACCTTC
CDR3aa: CASSQTGLPGYGYTF

j_gene: TRBJ1-4
d_gene: NA
abundance: NA
v_gene: TRBV27
CDR3nt: TGTGCCAGCAGTTCCAACCGGGACTATGAAAAACTGTTTTTT
CDR3aa: CASSSNRDYEKLFF

j_gene: TRBJ1-5
d_gene: TRBD1
abundance: NA
v_gene: TRBV19
CDR3nt: TGTGCCAGTGGGACAGTTGGCAATCAGCCCCAGCATTTT
CDR3aa: CASGTVGNQPQHF

j_gene: TRBJ1-2
d_gene: TRBD1
abundance: once
v_gene: TRBV6-1
CDR3nt: TGTGCCAGCAGTCAAGCGGGACAGGGGGTCCTCGGGGTACATGGCTACACCTTC
CDR3aa: CASSQAGQGVLGVHGYTF

j_gene: TRBJ2-5
d_gene: TRBD1
abundance: few
v_gene: TRBV19
CDR3nt: TGTGCCAGTAGTATAGGAACAGGGGGTGGTGTGACCCAGTACTTC
CDR3aa: CASSIGTGGGVTQYF

j_gene: TRBJ1-5
d_gene: NA
abundance: NA
v_gene: TRBV23-1
CDR3nt: TGCGCCAGCAGTCCCACTGGGGGGTCGGGACGTAGCAATCAGCCCCAGCATTTT
CDR3aa: CASSPTGGSGRSNQPQHF

j_gene: TRBJ2-5
d_gene: TRBD1
abundance: NA
v_gene: TRBV6-2/TRBV6-3
CDR3nt: TGTGCCAGCAGTACAGGGGGGTCCACATACCAGACCCAGTACTTC
CDR3aa: CASSTGGSTYQTQYF

j_gene: TRBJ1-2
d_gene: TRBD1
abundance: once
v_gene: TRBV28
CDR3nt: TGTGCCAGCAGGATACCCGACAGGGGGCAAGATGGCTACACCTTC
CDR3aa: CASRIPDRGQDGYTF

j_gene: TRBJ2-7
d_gene: TRBD2
abundance: NA
v_gene: TRBV18
CDR3nt: TGTGCCAGCTCACCCAGGGACTACCACTACGAGCAGTACTTC
CDR3aa: CASSPRDYHYEQYF

j_gene: TRBJ1-6
d_gene: TRBD1
abundance: NA
v_gene: TRBV10-2
CDR3nt: TGCGCCAGCAGTGAGTCGACTCCGGGACAGTGGAATTCACCCCTCCACTTT
CDR3aa: CASSESTPGQWNSPLHF

j_gene: TRBJ1-5
d_gene: NA
abundance: NA
v_gene: TRBV3-1/TRBV3-2
CDR3nt: TGTGCCAGCAGCCAAGGCCCCGCGGAGGGGAGCAATCAGCCCCAGCATTTT
CDR3aa: CASSQGPAEGSNQPQHF

j_gene: TRBJ2-1
d_gene: NA
abundance: few
v_gene: TRBV10-3
CDR3nt: TGTGCCATCAGTGGGTTGGGACAAGTCTACAATGAGCAGTTCTTC
CDR3aa: CAISGLGQVYNEQFF

j_gene: TRBJ1-6
d_gene: NA
abundance: NA
v_gene: TRBV5-6
CDR3nt: TGTGCCAGCAGCCGAGGAACCCCATTTAATTCACCCCTCCACTTT
CDR3aa: CASSRGTPFNSPLHF

j_gene: TRBJ2-7
d_gene: NA
abundance: NA
v_gene: TRBV3-1/TRBV3-2
CDR3nt: TGTGCCACAACAGGGTACGAGCAGTACTTC
CDR3aa: CATTGYEQYF

j_gene: TRBJ1-5
d_gene: NA
abundance: NA
v_gene: TRBV27
CDR3nt: TGTGCCAGCAGTCCTTTAGGAGGGGCGGATCAGCCCCAGCATTTT
CDR3aa: CASSPLGGADQPQHF

j_gene: TRBJ1-1
d_gene: NA
abundance: few
v_gene: TRBV12-3/TRBV12-4
CDR3nt: TGTGCCAGCAGTTTAGTGACAGCAAAAGCTTTCTTT
CDR3aa: CASSLVTAKAFF

j_gene: TRBJ2-6
d_gene: NA
abundance: NA
v_gene: TRBV27
CDR3nt: TGTGCCAGCATCCGACCGGGAGGGGCCAACGTCCTGACTTTC
CDR3aa: CASIRPGGANVLTF

j_gene: TRBJ2-2
d_gene: NA
abundance: NA
v_gene: TRBV29-1
CDR3nt: TGCAGCGTTGGCTCAGGGAACACCGGGGAGCTGTTTTTT
CDR3aa: CSVGSGNTGELFF

j_gene: TRBJ1-1
d_gene: NA
abundance: NA
v_gene: TRBV3-1/TRBV3-2
CDR3nt: TGTGCCAGCAGCCAATCTAGGGGTGAAGCTTTCTTT
CDR3aa: CASSQSRGEAFF

j_gene: TRBJ2-1
d_gene: NA
abundance: NA
v_gene: TRBV5-4
CDR3nt: TGTGCCAGCAACCAGGGGGGGACTAGAGGGCAGTTCTTC
CDR3aa: CASNQGGTRGQFF

j_gene: TRBJ2-1
d_gene: NA
abundance: NA
v_gene: TRBV15
CDR3nt: TGTGCCACCAGCAGAGATCATGGGGGGAGCTCCTACAATGAGCAGTTCTTC
CDR3aa: CATSRDHGGSSYNEQFF

j_gene: TRBJ2-2
d_gene: TRBD2
abundance: NA
v_gene: TRBV4-3
CDR3nt: TGCGCCAGCAGCCACGGGACTAGCGGGGGTAACACCGGGGAGCTGTTTTTT
CDR3aa: CASSHGTSGGNTGELFF

j_gene: TRBJ1-2
d_gene: NA
abundance: NA
v_gene: TRBV19
CDR3nt: TGTGCCACACAGGGCTTGGACTATGGCTACACCTTC
CDR3aa: CATQGLDYGYTF

j_gene: TRBJ2-7
d_gene: TRBD1
abundance: NA
v_gene: TRBV18
CDR3nt: TGTGCCAGCTCAGCAGGGGGCCGCGAGCAGTACTTC
CDR3aa: CASSAGGREQYF

j_gene: TRBJ1-2
d_gene: NA
abundance: NA
v_gene: TRBV10-3
CDR3nt: TGTGCCATCAGTTCACCTGGGGCGGACAGCTATGGCTACACCTTC
CDR3aa: CAISSPGADSYGYTF

j_gene: TRBJ2-3
d_gene: TRBD2
abundance: NA
v_gene: TRBV18
CDR3nt: TGTGCCAGCTCACCTAGCGGGGGCTACACAGATACGCAGTATTTT
CDR3aa: CASSPSGGYTDTQYF

j_gene: TRBJ1-5
d_gene: NA
abundance: NA
v_gene: TRBV19
CDR3nt: TGTGCCAGTAGCCGACAGAGCAATCAGCCCCAGCATTTT
CDR3aa: CASSRQSNQPQHF

j_gene: TRBJ2-2
d_gene: TRBD1
abundance: NA
v_gene: TRBV11-2
CDR3nt: TGTGCCAGCAGCCCGAGGGTAAACAGGGGTTCGAACACCGGGGAGCTGTTTTTT
CDR3aa: CASSPRVNRGSNTGELFF

j_gene: TRBJ2-1
d_gene: NA
abundance: NA
v_gene: TRBV6-5
CDR3nt: TGTGCCAGCAGTTACTCAGCGTTCGATGAGCAGTTCTTC
CDR3aa: CASSYSAFDEQFF

j_gene: TRBJ1-1
d_gene: NA
abundance: NA
v_gene: TRBV19
CDR3nt: TGTGCCAGTAGTCCCGGAATAACAGGGCTGAACACTGAAGCTTTCTTT
CDR3aa: CASSPGITGLNTEAFF

j_gene: TRBJ1-5
d_gene: NA
abundance: NA
v_gene: TRBV24-1
CDR3nt: TGTGCCACCAGTGACTACGGGATTATAACTCTTAGCAATCAGCCCCAGCATTTT
CDR3aa: CATSDYGIITLSNQPQHF

j_gene: TRBJ1-6
d_gene: NA
abundance: once
v_gene: TRBV6-4
CDR3nt: TGTGCCAGCAGTGAGGCCCGCTCTTCACCCCTCCACTTT
CDR3aa: CASSEARSSPLHF

j_gene: TRBJ1-1
d_gene: TRBD1
abundance: NA
v_gene: TRBV4-3
CDR3nt: TGCGCCAGCAGCCAAGCAAGGACAGGGAAGAACACTGAAGCTTTCTTT
CDR3aa: CASSQARTGKNTEAFF

j_gene: TRBJ1-5
d_gene: NA
abundance: NA
v_gene: TRBV10-3
CDR3nt: TGTGCCATCAGCGCTACAGGTTTTCCCGATCAGCCCCAGCATTTT
CDR3aa: CAISATGFPDQPQHF